Listed below are T cell receptor beta chains from one sample, sequenced in a study of blood T cell repertoires in COVID-19. Only in-frame clones appear in the TCRdb table, and some are missing; sequencing was by immunoSEQ multiplex PCR. Of fewer than 25,000 clones listed, approximately 94% are singletons. Sequencing used peripheral blood. These TCRs come from a human donor in a cohort sampled during active COVID-19. Both conserved end residues are part of each CDR3. A D gene is named only where the DNA matches it firmly. Not all rows give a size; the values are once, few, many and, for expanded clones, a class.

d_call j_call v_call clone_size cdr3_aa cdr3_nt
TRBD1 TRBJ2-5 TRBV5-1 NA CASSWDSPGETQYF TGCGCCAGCAGCTGGGACAGCCCGGGTGAGACCCAGTACTTC
NA TRBJ2-7 TRBV5-5 NA CASSLVSPDNHPYEQYF TGTGCCAGCAGCTTGGTTTCCCCGGACAACCACCCCTACGAGCAGTACTTC
TRBD2 TRBJ2-1 TRBV6-1 NA CASSEGTSDYNEQFF TGTGCCAGCAGTGAAGGGACTAGCGACTACAATGAGCAGTTCTTC
NA TRBJ2-3 TRBV11-3 once CASSLGGRGGTDTQYF TGTGCCAGCAGCTTAGGAGGCAGGGGAGGCACAGATACGCAGTATTTT
TRBD2 TRBJ2-1 TRBV5-4 NA CASSFGREGHRFF TGTGCCAGCAGCTTTGGCCGGGAGGGCCATCGGTTCTTC
NA TRBJ1-3 TRBV7-9 once CASSLGGGAGNTIYF TGTGCCAGCAGCTTAGGCGGGGGCGCTGGAAACACCATATATTTT
NA TRBJ1-2 TRBV19 NA CASMEGPGGYTF TGTGCCAGTATGGAGGGGCCGGGTGGCTACACCTTC
TRBD1 TRBJ2-3 TRBV5-1 NA CASSAGQGNTDTQYF TGCGCCAGCAGCGCTGGACAGGGTAATACAGATACGCAGTATTTT
NA TRBJ2-1 TRBV4-1 NA CASSQVREEQFF TGCGCCAGCAGCCAAGTTCGAGAGGAGCAGTTCTTC
TRBD2 TRBJ2-5 TRBV10-1 NA CASSESLAASETQYF TGCGCCAGCAGTGAGTCCCTAGCGGCATCGGAGACCCAGTACTTC
TRBD1 TRBJ2-5 TRBV28 once CASRTPVSGGWETQYF TGTGCCAGCAGAACCCCGGTGTCAGGGGGCTGGGAGACCCAGTACTTC
TRBD1 TRBJ1-5 TRBV27 NA CASGQGNQPQHF TGTGCCAGCGGACAGGGGAATCAGCCCCAGCATTTT
TRBD2 TRBJ2-1 TRBV6-2/TRBV6-3 NA CASSRTSGRGRSEQFF TGTGCCAGCAGCCGGACTAGCGGGAGGGGTCGGAGTGAGCAGTTCTTC
TRBD2 TRBJ2-2 TRBV5-1 NA CASSPWTSGRSGELFF TGCGCCAGCAGCCCCTGGACTAGCGGGAGATCCGGGGAGCTGTTTTTT
TRBD1 TRBJ1-3 TRBV29-1 NA CSVVTGAGNTIYF TGCAGCGTTGTGACAGGGGCTGGAAACACCATATATTTT
TRBD1 TRBJ2-1 TRBV5-6 NA CASSPGTGAYNEQFF TGTGCCAGCAGCCCCGGGACAGGCGCATACAATGAGCAGTTCTTC
NA TRBJ1-1 TRBV5-6 NA CASSLEFGMNTEAFF TGTGCCAGCAGCTTGGAATTTGGCATGAACACTGAAGCTTTCTTT
TRBD2 TRBJ2-5 TRBV3-1/TRBV3-2 NA CASSQGSGRGETQYF TGTGCCAGCAGCCAAGGCAGCGGGAGGGGGGAGACCCAGTACTTC
NA TRBJ2-7 TRBV11-2 NA CASSLVPGDYEQYF TGTGCCAGCAGCTTAGTTCCGGGAGACTACGAGCAGTACTTC
NA TRBJ2-3 TRBV29-1 once CSVSGGDTQYF TGCAGCGTCAGCGGAGGCGATACGCAGTATTTT
NA TRBJ2-1 TRBV5-5 NA CASSSWGPYEQFF TGTGCCAGCAGCTCCTGGGGGCCCTATGAGCAGTTCTTC
TRBD1 TRBJ1-2 TRBV2 NA CASSRDSSYGYTF TGTGCCAGCAGTAGGGACAGTTCCTATGGCTACACCTTC
NA TRBJ1-4 TRBV27 NA CASSLRVTNEKLFF TGTGCCAGCAGTCTCAGGGTGACAAATGAAAAACTGTTTTTT
NA TRBJ1-2 TRBV30 NA CAWSPGGRSNYGYTF TGTGCCTGGAGTCCTGGGGGCAGGAGCAACTATGGCTACACCTTC
NA TRBJ1-5 TRBV7-2 NA CASSLTFVAREHQPQHF TGTGCCAGCAGCTTAACGTTCGTGGCCAGGGAACATCAGCCCCAGCATTTT
TRBD1 TRBJ1-2 TRBV28 NA CASSSGQGYGYTF TGTGCCAGCAGCTCCGGACAGGGATATGGCTACACCTTC
TRBD1 TRBJ1-5 TRBV6-5 few CASSLYRGANQPQHF TGTGCCAGCAGCCTCTACAGGGGGGCTAATCAGCCCCAGCATTTT
NA TRBJ2-3 TRBV24-1 NA CATSDTGITDTQYF TGTGCCACCAGTGACACGGGAATCACAGATACGCAGTATTTT
TRBD1 TRBJ1-4 TRBV7-2 NA CASSLRPDRRGEKLFF TGTGCCAGCAGCCTTAGGCCGGACAGGCGAGGGGAAAAACTGTTTTTT
NA TRBJ1-2 TRBV7-2 NA CASSSRGTYGYTF TGTGCCAGCAGCTCCCGGGGAACCTATGGCTACACCTTC
TRBD2 TRBJ2-7 TRBV28 NA CASSPRGGRHSYEQYF TGTGCCAGCAGCCCACGGGGCGGGAGGCACTCCTACGAGCAGTACTTC